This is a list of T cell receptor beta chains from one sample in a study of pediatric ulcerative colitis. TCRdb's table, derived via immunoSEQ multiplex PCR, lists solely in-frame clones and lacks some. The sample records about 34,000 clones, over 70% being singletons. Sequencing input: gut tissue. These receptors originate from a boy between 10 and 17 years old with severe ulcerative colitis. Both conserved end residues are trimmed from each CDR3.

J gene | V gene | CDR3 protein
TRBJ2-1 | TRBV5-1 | ASSVTGGADEQF
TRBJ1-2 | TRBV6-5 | ASSDGTGGGYT
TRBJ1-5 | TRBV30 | AWSSRLFPKINQPQH
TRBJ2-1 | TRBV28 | ASSTRAGFAQF
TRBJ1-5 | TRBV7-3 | ASSLSADSNQPQH
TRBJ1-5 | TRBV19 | ASSPAGTGVNQPQH
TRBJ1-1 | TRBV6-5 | ASRNEDGRDTEAF
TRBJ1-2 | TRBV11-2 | ASSFGTGLRGYT
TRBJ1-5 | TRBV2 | ASSSPGTRGAVSGQPQH
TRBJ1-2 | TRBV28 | ASSQGQGRDGYT
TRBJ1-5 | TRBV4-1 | ASSQDTGFSNQPQH
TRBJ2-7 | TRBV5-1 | ASSLGIRLADYEQY
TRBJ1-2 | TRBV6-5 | ASSYSGTALNGYT
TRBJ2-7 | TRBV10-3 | AISDGELGEQY
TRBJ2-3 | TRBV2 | ASSFSLAGTGGLGVADTQY
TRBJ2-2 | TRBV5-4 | ASSFQTGELF